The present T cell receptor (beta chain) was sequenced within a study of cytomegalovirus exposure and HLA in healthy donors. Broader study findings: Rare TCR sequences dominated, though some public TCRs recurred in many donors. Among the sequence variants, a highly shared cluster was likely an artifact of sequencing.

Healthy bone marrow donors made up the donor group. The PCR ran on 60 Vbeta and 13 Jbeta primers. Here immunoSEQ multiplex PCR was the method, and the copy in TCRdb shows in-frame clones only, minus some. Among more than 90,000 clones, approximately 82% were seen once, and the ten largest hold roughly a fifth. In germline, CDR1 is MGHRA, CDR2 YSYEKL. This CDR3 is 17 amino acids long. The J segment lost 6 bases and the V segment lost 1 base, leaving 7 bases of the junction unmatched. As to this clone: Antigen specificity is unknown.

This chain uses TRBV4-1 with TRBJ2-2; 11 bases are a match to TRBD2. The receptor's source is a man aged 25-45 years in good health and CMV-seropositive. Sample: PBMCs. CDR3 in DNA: TGCGCCAGCAGCCAAGGACTAGCGGGGCTCGGAGCCGGGGAGCTGTTTTTT. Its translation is CASSQGLAGLGAGELFF.